The rows below give T cell receptor beta chains drawn from one sample of a study of blood T cell repertoires in COVID-19. The table came from immunoSEQ multiplex PCR; TCRdb's copy has only in-frame clones and leaves some out. The data hold around 250,000 clones, with about 86% observed a single time. Sequenced: peripheral blood. All receptors derive from a man aged 55-75 years with acute or convalescent COVID-19. CDR3s include the opening cysteine and the closing phenylalanine or tryptophan. A D gene is named only where the DNA matches it firmly. Size tells how often a clone was seen (once, few, many) or the class of an expanded clone, and some rows leave it out.

clone size	D gene	V gene	J gene	CDR3 protein	CDR3 DNA
-	TRBD1	TRBV28	TRBJ1-1	CASRDRGQPFF	TGTGCCAGCAGAGACAGGGGGCAACCTTTCTTT
-	TRBD2	TRBV5-8	TRBJ2-1	CASSLRRGAYNEQFF	TGTGCCAGCAGCTTGCGACGGGGGGCCTACAATGAGCAGTTCTTC
-	TRBD2	TRBV10-2	TRBJ2-3	CASRLAGDEDTQYF	TGCGCCAGCAGACTAGCGGGAGATGAAGATACGCAGTATTTT
-	-	TRBV19	TRBJ1-2	CASSGDSYGYTF	TGTGCCAGTTCTGGGGACTCCTATGGCTACACCTTC
once	TRBD1	TRBV25-1	TRBJ1-6	CASSEPRDRAGNSPLHF	TGTGCCAGCAGTGAACCTCGGGACAGGGCAGGGAATTCACCCCTCCACTTT
-	-	TRBV6-1	TRBJ1-4	CASSENSSRNEKLFF	TGTGCCAGCAGTGAAAACAGTTCCCGTAATGAAAAACTGTTTTTT
-	-	TRBV6-1	TRBJ2-7	CASSDRVEAYEQYF	TGTGCCAGCAGTGACAGGGTGGAAGCCTACGAGCAGTACTTC
-	-	TRBV7-2	TRBJ1-1	CASSLLGTNTEAFF	TGTGCCAGCAGCTTACTAGGGACAAACACTGAAGCTTTCTTT
-	TRBD2	TRBV4-1	TRBJ2-1	CASSRGLAGANEQFF	TGCGCCAGCAGCCGGGGACTAGCGGGAGCAAATGAGCAGTTCTTC
-	-	TRBV6-5	TRBJ2-6	CASSQTFDRVNVLTF	TGTGCCAGCAGCCAGACATTCGACAGAGTTAACGTCCTGACTTTC
-	TRBD1	TRBV30	TRBJ1-5	CAWSLPDRGSGPQHF	TGTGCCTGGAGTCTACCGGACAGGGGCTCTGGGCCCCAGCATTTT